The 10 T cell receptor beta chains reported below all come from one sample, sequenced in a study of shared clonotypes between healthy human individuals. The assay was immunoSEQ multiplex PCR, and TCRdb's table has in-frame clones only and misses some. This sample yields around 2.5 million clones, of which more than 85% are seen a single time; around 0.4% belongs to the top ten. Sequencing was done on a sample of naive CD4+ T cells from PBMCs. Noted subset: CD45RA+ positively selected. Source of these receptors: a man between 18 and 35 years old in good health. Some clones in this sample may be carry-over from other donors' samples.

The chain combines TRBV19 with TRBJ2-5; TRBD2 aligns across 12 bases. Looked up from germline, CDR1 is LNHDA and CDR2 is SQIVND (reference sequence). This CDR3 has 17 residues. J lost 0 bases, V lost 6 bases, and 8 bases had no gene match. CDR3 sequence (DNA): TGTGCCAGTAGGCGGACTAGCGGGGCCAGGTACCAAGAGACCCAGTACTTC. It codes for CASRRTSGARYQETQYF.

The rearrangement links TRBV28 to TRBJ2-5, with D tentatively TRBD1 (6 bases). The germline V and J ends were trimmed by 7 bases and 4 bases, with 16 bases remaining between them. The CDR3 totals 14 residues. Per the germline V gene, CDR1 is MDHEN and CDR2 is SYDVKM. CDR3 bases: TGTGCCAGCACCCTACAGGGTACGGTAGAGACCCAGTACTTC. Protein: CASTLQGTVETQYF.

A remark on this clone: In the same sample, other DNA sequences code for this CDR3. The CDR3 region is CSVQGLMNTEAFF. The CDR3 DNA is TGCAGCGTCCAAGGGCTCATGAACACTGAAGCTTTCTTT. The V gene is TRBV29-1, the J gene TRBJ1-1, with no clear D. CDR3 length: 13 residues. CDR1 and CDR2 (germline): SQVTM, ANQGSEA. V shed 6 bases and J shed 0 bases, with 11 bases lying between them.

The V gene is TRBV27, the J gene TRBJ2-2; 8 bases are shared with TRBD1. Germline CDR1 and CDR2: MNHEY and SMNVEV (reference sequence). The CDR3 covers 13 residues. The ends lost 9 bases at V and 7 bases at J; junction bases unmatched: 7. The CDR3 reads CASQGAFGGELFF. CDR3 DNA sequence: TGTGCCAGTCAGGGGGCGTTCGGCGGGGAGCTGTTTTTT.

V usage is TRBV6-5 and J usage is TRBJ2-7; a possible D gene is TRBD1 (6 bases). In germline, CDR1 is MNHEY, CDR2 SVGAGI. The CDR3 is 16 amino acids. Trimming cost V 3 bases and J 2 bases, with 17 bases left between them. The CDR3 DNA follows: TGTGCCAGCAGTTATATAGGGGGTGGTGGGGCCTACGAGCAGTACTTC. Translating gives CASSYIGGGGAYEQYF.

V is TRBV28 and J is TRBJ2-5; weak D call: TRBD1 (6 bases). The length of the CDR3 is 14 residues. Trimming pared 1 base from V and 5 bases from J, leaving 11 bases between. Germline V gene data show CDR1 as MDHEN and CDR2 as SYDVKM. In DNA form, the CDR3 reads TGTGCCAGCAGTTTATTACAGGGTCGGGAGACCCAGTACTTC. It is translated as CASSLLQGRETQYF.

A note on this clone: One end of the junction fails to match germline, which may point to a read error. The chain is built from TRBV5-1 and TRBJ2-7; possibly TRBD2 for D (5 bases). The CDR3 runs to 13 residues. Germline V CDR1 and CDR2: SGHRS, YFSETQ. This chain's CDR3 is CASSLAPSSEQYF. The CDR3 nucleotides are TGCGCCAGCAGCCTAGCTCCCTCCTCCGAGCAGTACTTC. Full variable domain (remainder filled in from reference TRBV5-1 and TRBJ2-7): KAGVTQTPRYLIKTRGQQVTLSCSPISGHRSVSWYQQTPGQGLQFLFEYFSETQRNKGNFPGRFSGRQFSNSRSEMNVSTLELGDSALYLCASSLAPSSEQYFGPGTRLTVT.

The rearrangement joins TRBV2 to TRBJ2-3; the D gene is possibly TRBD2 (6 bases). CDR1 and CDR2 from the germline V gene are SNHLY and FYNNEI. The ends were cut back, 3 bases at V and 5 bases at J, with 15 bases in the middle. The CDR3 length is 15 residues. CDR3 in DNA: TGTGCCAGCAGTGAGTTGGGGACTCAGGGAGATACGCAGTATTTT. It encodes CASSELGTQGDTQYF.

The chain uses TRBV5-1 and TRBJ1-1, with 8 nucleotides matching TRBD1. With V trimmed by 0 bases and J by 5 bases, 9 bases remained unmatched. This CDR3 region has 16 residues. Germline CDR1 reads SGHRS; CDR2 reads YFSETQ. The CDR3 loop is CASSLAGQGMETEAFF. The DNA for the CDR3 is TGCGCCAGCAGCTTGGCCGGACAGGGAATGGAGACTGAAGCTTTCTTT. The full variable domain, in which reference TRBV5-1 and TRBJ1-1 provide the parts outside the CDR3, is KAGVTQTPRYLIKTRGQQVTLSCSPISGHRSVSWYQQTPGQGLQFLFEYFSETQRNKGNFPGRFSGRQFSNSRSEMNVSTLELGDSALYLCASSLAGQGMETEAFFGQGTRLTVV.

V and J are TRBV18 and TRBJ1-1; TRBD1 might be the D (6 bases). Germline CDR1 is KGHSH and CDR2 is LQKENI. V dropped 6 bases and J dropped 3 bases, with 14 bases sitting between them. The CDR3 contains 14 residues. This CDR3 is CASSYNRDDTEAFF. In nucleotides, the CDR3 is TGTGCCAGCTCTTACAACAGGGATGACACTGAAGCTTTCTTT.